This TCR beta chain is from a study of low-dose radiotherapy and immunotherapy resistance in tumors. Study in general: The treatment that patients received was intravenous nivolumab 240 mg every two weeks plus ipilimumab 1 mg/kg every six weeks. The 200 mg/m2 dose of intravenous cyclophosphamide was given every two weeks, one day before radiation and immunotherapy. Daily, from cycle 1 day 1 and for four cycles, patients took oral aspirin 300 mg.

Germline V gene lookup returns CDR1 DFQATT and CDR2 SNEGSKA (reference sequence). Trimming stripped 5 bases from V and 4 bases from J, with 18 bases between. The CDR3 has 14 residues. This clonotype was observed many times. With TRAV- and TRBV-specific primers, first-strand cDNA was made, covering the alpha and beta chains. The PCR that amplified TCRs ran for about 18 cycles, relying on a constant-region primer and a V-primer adapter. Isolated mRNA underwent amplification via in vitro transcription. Each CDR3 protein is one row after TCRdb ran MiXCR on the reads. The sample records around 80,000 distinct CDR3 sequences, 15% to 20% being singletons. Described time point: after trial treatment. Treatment: LDRT plus nivolumab, ipilimumab, low-dose cyclophosphamide and aspirin (RACIN trial).

The source is a male donor with prostate cancer. The material sequenced was PBMCs, taken after low-dose radiotherapy plus immunotherapy. The gene calls are TRBV20-1 and TRBJ2-7; a weak D match, TRBD2 (5 bases). CDR3 in amino acids: CSASEPRGLYEQYF. The CDR3 nucleotides read TGCAGTGCTTCCGAGCCCCGGGGTTTATACGAGCAGTACTTC.